This T cell receptor beta chain originates from a study of blood T cell repertoires in COVID-19. Looking at the study overall: COVID-19 samples from acute and convalescent phases originated in the United States, Italy and Spain. PBMCs, B-cell-depleted T cells, or T cells were the source of the cDNA or gDNA that made up the material.

Sequenced by immunoSEQ multiplex PCR; TCRdb stores in-frame clones only, minus some. The sample lists 120,000 or so clones, roughly 90% occurring once. The CDR3 loop spans 14 amino acids. V lost 0 bases to trimming and J lost 6 bases, with 14 bases between them. Germline CDR1 is GTSNPN and CDR2 is SVGIG (reference sequence). The receptor comes from a man aged 50 or older with acute or convalescent COVID-19. Material for sequencing was peripheral blood. The chain uses TRBV30 and TRBJ1-1; D remains ambiguous. The CDR3: CAWSVRGSGPEAFF. The CDR3 coding sequence is TGTGCCTGGAGTGTAAGAGGGAGTGGCCCTGAAGCTTTCTTT.